Each of the 32 T cell receptor beta chains below was sequenced from the same sample in a study of blood T cell repertoires in COVID-19. Repertoires were generated with immunoSEQ multiplex PCR, while TCRdb's copy carries only in-frame clones and drops some. The data show around 21,000 clones, roughly 90% seen once. The sequenced sample was peripheral blood. The origin of the receptors is a human donor in a cohort sampled during active COVID-19.

The CDR3 bases are TGTGCCAGCAGGGAGGGGACTAGCGGGGTCGTGTACTTC. Translated, it gives CASREGTSGVVYF. The rearrangement uses TRBV6-5 and TRBJ2-5, with 13 bases identical to TRBD2. The CDR3 contains 13 residues. Per germline, CDR1 MNHEY and CDR2 SVGAGI. J gave up 13 bases and V 6 bases, and 8 bases lay outside the gene matches.

This chain joins TRBV30 and TRBJ2-6; possibly TRBD2 for D (5 bases). The germline V and J ends were trimmed by 0 bases and 1 base, with 10 bases remaining between them. Germline lookup yields CDR1 GTSNPN and CDR2 SVGIG (reference sequence). The CDR3 runs 16 residues. For the CDR3, the DNA is TGTGCCTGGAGTGTAGGTGGGAGTTCTGGGGCCAACGTCCTGACTTTC. It codes for CAWSVGGSSGANVLTF.

In its sample, this clone was seen once. CDR3 in amino acids: CATGGATLTGELFF. In DNA, the CDR3 is TGTGCCACTGGCGGGGCTACGCTCACCGGGGAGCTGTTTTTT. The V and J genes are TRBV6-6 and TRBJ2-2; perhaps TRBD2 as D (6 bases). This CDR3 has 14 residues. V lost 10 bases, J lost 4 bases, and 16 bases lay in between. Germline V gene sequence: CDR1 MNHNY, CDR2 SVGAGI (reference sequence).

The chain links TRBV11-2 to TRBJ1-6; the match to TRBD1 covers 8 bases. The J segment lost 7 bases and the V segment lost 4 bases, leaving 9 bases of the junction unmatched. The CDR3 sequence is 16 residues long. Germline-derived CDR1 and CDR2 are SGHAT and FQNNGV. The CDR3 sequence is CASSSLTGTGNSPLHF. The DNA for the CDR3 is TGTGCCAGCAGCTCGCTCACCGGGACAGGCAATTCACCCCTCCACTTT.

This chain uses TRBV19 with TRBJ2-2; 7 bases map to TRBD1. The V and J ends lost 5 bases and 0 bases, in that order; junction bases with no gene match: 6. The CDR3 spans 16 residues. CDR1 LNHDA and CDR2 SQIVND come from the germline V gene (reference sequence). The chain's CDR3 is CASSDTGAPNTGELFF. The CDR3 nucleotides read TGTGCCAGTAGTGACACAGGGGCCCCGAACACCGGGGAGCTGTTTTTT. The whole variable domain, filled in from reference TRBV19 and TRBJ2-2, reads DGGITQSPKYLFRKEGQNVTLSCEQNLNHDAMYWYRQDPGQGLRLIYYSQIVNDFQKGDIAEGYSVSREKKESFPLTVTSAQKNPTAFYLCASSDTGAPNTGELFFGEGSRLTVL.

This chain links TRBV19 with TRBJ2-1; the match to TRBD2 covers 13 bases. The V and J ends lost 6 bases and 1 base, in that order; junction bases with no gene match: 6. Germline V CDR1 and CDR2: LNHDA, SQIVND (reference sequence). The CDR3 contains 17 residues. The CDR3: CASRELAGGSSYNEQFF. In DNA, the CDR3 is TGTGCCAGTAGGGAACTAGCGGGGGGGAGTTCCTACAATGAGCAGTTCTTC.

This clone was picked up a small number of times. The rearrangement uses TRBV19 and TRBJ1-1, with a tentative D call TRBD1 (5 bases). This CDR3 has 13 residues. Per germline, CDR1 LNHDA and CDR2 SQIVND (reference sequence). V lost 5 bases to trimming and J lost 3 bases, with 10 bases between them. The CDR3 protein is CASSAQEYTEAFF. The CDR3 coding sequence is TGTGCCAGTAGTGCACAGGAGTACACTGAAGCTTTCTTT.

The chain employs TRBV9 and TRBJ2-2, with 8 bases lining up with TRBD1. The V segment lost 1 base and the J segment 1 base; nucleotides outside the gene matches: 3. CDR1 SGDLS and CDR2 YYNGEE come from the germline V gene. The CDR3 is 16 amino acids. The CDR3, as DNA: TGTGCCAGCAGCGTACGTGGGACAGGGAACACCGGGGAGCTGTTTTTT. The encoded protein is CASSVRGTGNTGELFF.

The chain is built from TRBV7-6 and TRBJ1-6; D is uncertain. The CDR3 is 16 amino acids. CDR1 is SGHVS, CDR2 FNYEAQ, per germline. V was pared by 4 bases and J by 0 bases, with 10 bases between. This CDR3 is CASSSGVSSYNSPLHF. As DNA, the CDR3 is TGTGCCAGCAGCTCAGGTGTGAGCTCCTATAATTCACCCCTCCACTTT. The full variable domain, rest sourced from reference TRBV7-6 and TRBJ1-6, is GAGVSQSPRYKVTKRGQDVALRCDPISGHVSLYWYRQALGQGPEFLTYFNYEAQQDKSGLPNDRFSAERPEGSISTLTIQRTEQRDSAMYRCASSSGVSSYNSPLHFGNGTRLTVT.

The rearrangement links TRBV11-3 to TRBJ1-5; a weak D match, TRBD1 (5 bases). This CDR3 has 15 residues. V dropped 6 bases and J dropped 1 base, with 13 bases sitting between them. Germline CDR1 and CDR2: SGHNT and YENEEA. CDR3 in amino acids: CASRLNQGSNQPQHF. The CDR3 DNA reads TGTGCCAGCAGGTTGAATCAGGGAAGCAATCAGCCCCAGCATTTT.

This chain links TRBV5-1 with TRBJ2-2; 7 bases map to TRBD2. From germline, CDR1 is SGHRS and CDR2 YFSETQ. The CDR3 loop spans 14 amino acids. V gave up 5 bases and J gave up 5 bases; unmatched junction bases: 6. In DNA, the CDR3 is TGCGCCAGCAGGTCGGGACTAAGGACCGGGGAGCTGTTTTTT. Translating it yields CASRSGLRTGELFF.

The rearrangement links TRBV5-4 to TRBJ2-5, with 7 bases lining up with TRBD2. Per germline, CDR1 SGHNT and CDR2 YYREEE (reference sequence). V lost 0 bases to trimming and J lost 6 bases; unmatched junction nucleotides: 8. This CDR3 is built from 15 residues. The CDR3 DNA sequence: TGTGCCAGCAGCTTGGACCCTAGCGGTTCGAAGACCCAGTACTTC. Translated, it gives CASSLDPSGSKTQYF. Filled out from reference TRBV5-4 and TRBJ2-5, the complete variable domain reads ETGVTQSPTHLIKTRGQQVTLRCSSQSGHNTVSWYQQALGQGPQFIFQYYREEENGRGNFPPRFSGLQFPNYSSELNVNALELDDSALYLCASSLDPSGSKTQYFGPGTRLLVL.

In the case of this clone: An end of the junction differs from the germline gene, which may be a read error. The rearrangement uses TRBV19 and TRBJ1-1; D not resolved. This CDR3 is built from 13 residues. Germline-derived CDR1 and CDR2 are LNHDA and SQIVND (reference sequence). CDR3 sequence reads: CASSLDKNTEAFF. In DNA form, the CDR3 reads TGTGCCAGTAGTTTAGACAAGAACACTGAAGCTTTCTTT.

The CDR3 protein is CASSASGGSNEQFF. In DNA, the CDR3 is TGCGCCAGCAGCGCTAGCGGGGGGTCCAATGAGCAGTTCTTC. V and J are TRBV10-2 and TRBJ2-1; 11 nucleotides align to TRBD2. This CDR3 is 14 amino acids long. Germline V gives CDR1 WSHSY, CDR2 SAAADI. Trimming took 6 bases from V and 6 from J; bases not matched to a gene: 4.

V gene TRBV6-1 combines with J gene TRBJ2-2; D unclear. Germline values: CDR1 MNHNS, CDR2 SASEGT. This CDR3 is built from 14 residues. V lost 1 base, J lost 1 base, and 4 bases lay in between. The CDR3 coding sequence is TGTGCCAGCAGTGAAGTGCGGAACACCGGGGAGCTGTTTTTT. Translating it yields CASSEVRNTGELFF.

The chain combines TRBV19 with TRBJ2-2; 10 bases line up with TRBD2. Trimming cost V 3 bases and J 4 bases; bases outside gene matches: 5. This CDR3 has 16 amino acids. The germline gives CDR1 LNHDA, CDR2 SQIVND (reference sequence). CDR3 DNA sequence: TGTGCCAGTAGTATCGAAGCGGGGGGGCCCACCGGGGAGCTGTTTTTT. It yields the protein CASSIEAGGPTGELFF.

The chain couples TRBV5-1 to TRBJ1-1; D remains unclear. This CDR3 contains 13 residues. The V gene's germline CDR1 is SGHRS and CDR2 YFSETQ. Trimming cost V 0 bases and J 4 bases, with 7 bases left between them. The CDR3, as DNA: TGCGCCAGCAGCTTGGGGGGAGTCACTGAAGCTTTCTTT. Encoded protein: CASSLGGVTEAFF.

The chain recombines TRBV2 with TRBJ2-2; D perhaps matches TRBD2 (7 bases). Looked up from germline, CDR1 is SNHLY and CDR2 is FYNNEI. The CDR3 runs 16 residues. V was trimmed by 5 bases and J by 2 bases, leaving 15 bases between them. The DNA of the CDR3 is TGTGCCAGCAGTCTCCCTGGCGGGGGCAACACCGGGGAGCTGTTTTTT. Its translation is CASSLPGGGNTGELFF. The full variable domain, in which reference TRBV2 and TRBJ2-2 provide the parts outside the CDR3, is EPEVTQTPSHQVTQMGQEVILRCVPISNHLYFYWYRQILGQKVEFLVSFYNNEISEKSEIFDDQFSVERPDGSNFTLKIRSTKLEDSAMYFCASSLPGGGNTGELFFGEGSRLTVL.

The chain employs TRBV6-5 and TRBJ2-1; 7 bases agree with TRBD2. V trimming: 8 bases; J trimming: 2 bases; junction bases outside the gene matches: 6. Per germline, CDR1 MNHEY and CDR2 SVGAGI. The CDR3 runs to 14 residues. CDR3 region: CASQERGAYNEQFF. The CDR3 nucleotides are TGTGCCAGCCAAGAGCGGGGCGCCTACAATGAGCAGTTCTTC.

The chain recombines TRBV6-6 with TRBJ2-5, with TRBD2 matching 10 bases. Per the germline V gene, CDR1 is MNHNY and CDR2 is SVGAGI (reference sequence). V was clipped by 2 bases and J by 5 bases; unmatched bases: 8. This CDR3 is built from 16 residues. This CDR3 reads CASSYQRGGFRETQYF. Written as DNA, the CDR3 is TGTGCCAGCAGTTACCAGCGGGGGGGCTTTCGGGAGACCCAGTACTTC.

This clone has only one observation. The J gene is TRBJ2-1, the V gene TRBV7-8, with D perhaps TRBD2 (6 bases). The CDR3 runs to 14 residues. The V and J ends lost 7 bases and 3 bases respectively, with 13 bases between them. CDR1 and CDR2 (germline): SGHVS, FQNEAQ. The CDR3 coding sequence is TGTGCCAGCATACCCCGGCGGGGCTACAATGAGCAGTTCTTC. It is translated as CASIPRRGYNEQFF.

The sample holds one count of this clone. J is TRBJ2-1 and V is TRBV10-3, with 8 bases lining up with TRBD1. The junction had 6 bases not matched to a gene; V was cut back by 6 bases and J by 8 bases. This CDR3 is 13 amino acids long. Germline V gene lookup returns CDR1 ENHRY and CDR2 SYGVKD. The CDR3 is CAISGQGIDEQFF. The CDR3, as DNA: TGTGCCATCAGCGGACAGGGAATCGATGAGCAGTTCTTC.

The CDR3, as DNA: TGTGCCAGCAGTGAACTAGCGGGGGGGCAAGAGACCCAGTACTTC. Translated: CASSELAGGQETQYF. The chain employs TRBV6-1 and TRBJ2-5; TRBD2 matches 12 bases. V lost 2 bases, J lost 2 bases, and 0 bases stayed unmatched. Germline lookup yields CDR1 MNHNS and CDR2 SASEGT. The CDR3 contains 15 residues.

The chain has TRBV20-1 and TRBJ1-2; TRBD1 matches 11 bases. The CDR3 loop spans 14 amino acids. J was trimmed by 2 bases and V by 3 bases; bases with no gene match: 2. Germline assignment: CDR1 DFQATT and CDR2 SNEGSKA (reference sequence). In nucleotides, the CDR3 is TGCAGTGCTAGTGGACAGGGGGCGAACTATGGCTACACCTTC. Amino acid sequence: CSASGQGANYGYTF.

V is TRBV5-1 and J is TRBJ2-5; D may be TRBD1 (6 bases). The CDR3 covers 15 residues. V was cut by 3 bases and J by 2 bases, with 14 bases left in between. CDR1 SGHRS and CDR2 YFSETQ come from the germline V gene. The CDR3 DNA is TGCGCCAGCAGCTCACTGGGGACAACTCAAGAGACCCAGTACTTC. It specifies CASSSLGTTQETQYF.

The CDR3 reads CASSVERGNEQFF. The CDR3 DNA reads TGTGCCAGCAGCGTAGAGAGGGGGAATGAGCAGTTCTTC. V gene TRBV9 combines with J gene TRBJ2-1; a weak D match, TRBD1 (6 bases). This CDR3 spans 13 amino acids. In germline, CDR1 is SGDLS, CDR2 YYNGEE. V dropped 0 bases and J dropped 7 bases, with 8 bases sitting between them.

J is TRBJ1-4 and V is TRBV4-1; D might be TRBD1 (6 bases). With 1 base removed from V and 7 bases from J, the gap between germline ends came to 16 bases. Germline lookup yields CDR1 MGHRA and CDR2 YSYEKL. The CDR3 runs 16 residues. For the CDR3, the DNA is TGCGCCAGCAGCCAAGTAGTTACAGGGTTCGGTGAAAAACTGTTTTTT. Translating gives CASSQVVTGFGEKLFF.

J is TRBJ1-2 and V is TRBV4-1; 7 bases agree with TRBD1. The CDR3 sequence is 17 residues long. V shed 4 bases, J shed 0 bases, and the junction held 11 bases outside the gene matches. CDR1 and CDR2 from the germline V gene are MGHRA and YSYEKL. The CDR3 here is CASSPPGQPLSNYGYTF. CDR3 DNA sequence: TGCGCCAGCAGCCCCCCGGGACAGCCTCTTTCTAACTATGGCTACACCTTC.

The chain links TRBV7-8 to TRBJ2-2, with D tentatively TRBD1 (5 bases). In germline, CDR1 is SGHVS, CDR2 FQNEAQ. The CDR3 has 16 amino acids. The V end lost 4 bases, the J end lost 7 bases, and 19 bases lay between the germline ends. The chain's CDR3 is CASSSTLKQGGGELFF. The DNA of the CDR3 is TGTGCCAGCAGCTCAACCCTGAAGCAGGGTGGCGGGGAGCTGTTTTTT.

The V gene is TRBV7-9, the J gene TRBJ1-5; D remains ambiguous. Germline CDR1 and CDR2: SEHNR and FQNEAQ (reference sequence). This CDR3 is built from 18 residues. The V end lost 3 bases, the J end lost 0 bases, and 18 bases lay between the germline ends. CDR3 in amino acids: CASSLSQPFGYSNQPQHF. The CDR3 nucleotides are TGTGCCAGCAGCTTGAGTCAGCCCTTCGGGTATAGCAATCAGCCCCAGCATTTT.

J is TRBJ1-1 and V is TRBV5-1, with 7 bases fitting TRBD1. The CDR3 is 15 amino acids. Trimming took 0 bases from V and 7 from J; bases not matched to a gene: 9. Germline-derived CDR1 and CDR2 are SGHRS and YFSETQ. This CDR3 reads CASSLERGQSLEAFF. In DNA, the CDR3 is TGCGCCAGCAGCTTGGAGAGGGGACAGAGCCTTGAAGCTTTCTTT. The full variable domain, completed using reference TRBV5-1 and TRBJ1-1, is KAGVTQTPRYLIKTRGQQVTLSCSPISGHRSVSWYQQTPGQGLQFLFEYFSETQRNKGNFPGRFSGRQFSNSRSEMNVSTLELGDSALYLCASSLERGQSLEAFFGQGTRLTVV.

The chain is built from TRBV10-3 and TRBJ1-2, with a weak D call TRBD1 (6 bases). V was trimmed by 6 bases and J by 8 bases, leaving 19 bases between them. Germline V CDR1 and CDR2: ENHRY, SYGVKD. CDR3 size: 14 residues. The DNA for the CDR3 is TGTGCCATCAGATGGGACAAAACTGGCTCCGGCTACACCTTC. Translation: CAIRWDKTGSGYTF.